This TCR beta chain is from a study of Graves' ophthalmopathy and Graves' hyperthyroidism. Researchers took RNA transcripts and amplified TCR beta CDR3 regions from them. HTBI-primed RT-PCR formed the first round, and a multiplex PCR formed the second. Using its own MiXCR run on the multiplex PCR reads, TCRdb lists one record per CDR3 protein. This table holds approximately 1.2 million distinct CDR3 sequences, about 35% found once. Broader study findings: A model built from 13 signatures distinguished ophthalmopathy from stable hyperthyroidism with approximately 89% sensitivity and less than 83% specificity.

Trimming removed 6 bases from V and 6 bases from J, with 11 bases in between. Germline V gives CDR1 MNHNY, CDR2 SVGAGI (reference sequence). This CDR3 is built from 12 residues. On this clonotype: Its specificity is not known.

The TCR sequence derives from an adult man with Graves' hyperthyroidism. The sample taken for sequencing was peripheral blood or thyroid tissue (not recorded which). The chain links TRBV6-6 to TRBJ1-2; tentative D call: TRBD1 (5 bases). CDR3 sequence: CASRRGTHGYTF. The CDR3 coding sequence is TGTGCCAGCAGGAGAGGGACGCATGGCTACACCTTC.